The next 17 T cell receptor beta chains were all read from a single sample in a study of T cells in women clearing cervical HPV infection. Some clones are missing from TCRdb's copy, which holds only in-frame ones; the method was immunoSEQ multiplex PCR. Its clone listing holds tens of thousands of clones. The sample consisted of blood buffy coat. All receptors derive from a woman between 18 and 69 years old with a cervical HPV16 infection that either progressed to CIN3+ or cleared (not recorded which).

With regard to this clone: The CDR3 end is not reached by the read, which stops 3 residues before it; the germline J gene fills it in. The chain recombines TRBV7-9 with TRBJ2-5, with TRBD2 matching over 9 bases. Germline V CDR1 and CDR2: SEHNR, FQNEAQ (reference sequence). V was pared by 5 bases and J by 5 bases, with 3 bases of the junction left unmatched. The CDR3 loop spans 13 amino acids. The DNA read from the CDR3 is TGTGCCAGCAGCACCCTAGCGGGGGAGACC. This codes for CASSTLAGET. The full-length CDR3 reads as CASSTLAGETQYF.

Details on this clone: The read ends 3 residues before the CDR3 terminus; that terminus is restored from the germline J gene. The rearrangement joins TRBV27 to TRBJ2-7, with 9 bases fitting TRBD1. The CDR3 sequence is 15 residues long. V shed 6 bases and J 1 base; nucleotides not matched to a gene: 7. Germline V gene data show CDR1 as MNHEY and CDR2 as SMNVEV (reference sequence). The sequenced part of the CDR3 DNA is TGTGCCAGCAGCCACAGGGGGCGAGGGTCCTACGAG. This gives the protein CASSHRGRGSYE. The full-length CDR3 reads as CASSHRGRGSYEQYF.

A remark on this clone: The read ends 3 residues shy of where the CDR3 ends; the end is completed using the germline J gene. The rearrangement links TRBV19 to TRBJ1-1; D may be TRBD1 (5 bases). The CDR3 extends over 14 amino acids. Germline-derived CDR1 and CDR2 are LNHDA and SQIVND (reference sequence). V was shortened by 3 bases and J by 4 bases, with 12 bases between the two germline ends. The CDR3 DNA, read in part, is TGTGCCAGTAGTATCCCAGGGCCGAGCACTGAA. Amino acid sequence: CASSIPGPSTE. The entire CDR3 protein reads CASSIPGPSTEAFF.

Points on this clone: The DNA ends 3 residues before the CDR3 does, and the rest of the CDR3 is filled in from the germline J gene. The chain joins TRBV6-2 or TRBV6-3 to TRBJ2-7; 9 nucleotides agree with TRBD1. The CDR3 is made up of 15 amino acids. V was pared by 7 bases and J by 6 bases, with 13 bases of the junction left unmatched. CDR1 and CDR2 (germline): MNHEY, SVGEGT. CDR3 residues: CASKQGTGQAGEQYF. The CDR3 bases that were read are TGTGCCAGCAAACAAGGGACAGGGCAAGCGGGCGAG.

Details on this clone: The read halts 3 residues ahead of the CDR3 end, with the missing end drawn from the germline J gene. V is TRBV30 and J is TRBJ1-5; 8 positions agree with TRBD1. The length of the CDR3 is 15 residues. Trimming took 2 bases from V and 6 from J; bases not matched to a gene: 9. CDR1 is GTSNPN, CDR2 SVGIG, per germline (reference sequence). The part of the CDR3 DNA that was read is TGTGCCTGGAGTCCTACGGACAGGGAAAGTCAGCCC. The encoded protein is CAWSPTDRESQP. The CDR3, in full, reads CAWSPTDRESQPQHF.

As regards this clone: The read finishes 3 residues shy of the CDR3 end, and the germline J gene is used to complete it. This chain connects TRBV2 to TRBJ2-1; 9 bases agree with TRBD1. The CDR3 runs to 14 residues. Germline V gives CDR1 SNHLY, CDR2 FYNNEI. V was clipped by 6 bases and J by 5 bases; unmatched bases: 5. CDR3: CASSRDRANNEQFF. Incomplete CDR3 DNA: TGTGCCAGCAGCAGGGACAGGGCCAACAATGAG.

About this clone: The read terminates 3 residues ahead of where the CDR3 ends, so the germline J gene completes it. This chain uses TRBV4-2 with TRBJ2-5; 10 bases map to TRBD1. The germline V gene encodes CDR1 LGHNA and CDR2 YNFKEQ. CDR3 size: 15 residues. The V gene end was trimmed by 2 bases and the J gene end by 4 bases; junction bases not matched to a gene: 4. The CDR3 is CASSQMDRGSETQYF. CDR3 DNA, as far as it was read: TGTGCCAGCAGCCAAATGGACAGGGGGTCAGAGACC.

CDR3 protein: CSVPRGLSTGELFF. CDR3 bases read: TGCAGCGTCCCCAGGGGGCTAAGCACCGGGGAG. J is TRBJ2-2 and V is TRBV29-1; 8 nucleotides agree with TRBD1. The read halts 3 residues ahead of the CDR3 end, with the missing end drawn from the germline J gene. Germline V gives CDR1 SQVTM, CDR2 ANQGSEA. This CDR3 is built from 14 residues. V lost 6 bases and J lost 4; bases outside the gene matches: 7.

For this clone: The CDR3 goes on 3 residues after the read ends, and that part is filled in from the germline J gene. V is TRBV19 and J is TRBJ2-3; 8 nucleotides align to TRBD2. The J segment lost 0 bases and the V segment lost 4 bases, leaving 9 bases of the junction unmatched. In germline, CDR1 is LNHDA, CDR2 SQIVND (reference sequence). The CDR3 totals 17 residues. The CDR3 sequence: CASSTSIGGASTDTQYF. CDR3 bases read: TGTGCCAGTAGTACCTCGATCGGGGGGGCTAGCACAGATACG.

On this clone: Read data end 3 residues before the CDR3 end; the end is taken from the germline J gene. The rearrangement links TRBV5-1 to TRBJ2-3, with 12 positions matching TRBD2. J lost 3 bases, V lost 2 bases, and 7 bases had no gene match. This CDR3 region has 17 residues. CDR1 and CDR2 from the germline V gene are SGHRS and YFSETQ. CDR3 region: CASSLRLAGDWTDTQYF. The DNA read from the CDR3 is TGCGCCAGCAGCTTAAGACTAGCGGGAGATTGGACAGATACG.

A remark on this clone: The DNA ends 3 residues before the CDR3 does, and the rest of the CDR3 is filled in from the germline J gene. This sequence joins TRBV5-1 and TRBJ2-3; the match to TRBD2 covers 10 bases. Germline V lookup: CDR1 SGHRS, CDR2 YFSETQ. The CDR3 runs to 17 residues. Trimming at V came to 0 bases and at J to 1 base, leaving 5 bases not matched to a gene. CDR3: CASSLELAGVGTDTQYF. The DNA read from the CDR3 is TGCGCCAGCAGCTTGGAGCTAGCGGGGGTGGGCACAGATACG.

Regarding this clone: The read stops 3 residues short of the end of the CDR3; the missing end is completed from the germline J gene. This chain connects TRBV7-2 to TRBJ2-3; TRBD1 aligns across 7 bases. Germline-derived CDR1 and CDR2 are SGHTA and FQGNSA. The CDR3 is made up of 15 amino acids. J gave up 0 bases and V 2 bases, and 2 bases lay outside the gene matches. Partial CDR3 DNA: TGTGCCAGCAGCTTATGGGACAGAAGCACAGATACG. Its protein product is CASSLWDRSTDT. The whole CDR3 reads CASSLWDRSTDTQYF.

CDR3 DNA, as far as it was read: TGCGCCAGCAGCTTCGGACTGAGTAATGAAAAA. Amino acids: CASSFGLSNEK. The CDR3 reads in full as CASSFGLSNEKLFF. This chain joins TRBV5-1 and TRBJ1-4; D gene uncertain. Read coverage stops 3 residues before the CDR3 terminus; the germline J gene supplies the remainder. Germline CDR1 SGHRS, CDR2 YFSETQ. The CDR3 runs 14 residues. Trimming took 2 bases from V and 4 from J, leaving 9 bases between them.

The CDR3 here is CASSQDRQGEQYF. The part of the CDR3 DNA that was read is TGTGCCAGCAGCCAAGATCGACAGGGCGAG. V gene TRBV14 combines with J gene TRBJ2-7; 7 bases match TRBD1. The sequenced fragment ends 3 residues before the CDR3 boundary, so the rest is inferred from the germline J gene. There are 13 residues in the CDR3. The V and J ends lost 0 bases and 6 bases, in that order; junction bases with no gene match: 2. Germline CDR1 reads SGHDN; CDR2 reads FVKESK.

The CDR3 protein is CALGASTNEKLFF. CDR3 bases read: TGTGCCTTAGGGGCTTCAACTAATGAAAAA. The chain combines TRBV30 with TRBJ1-4; the D gene is possibly TRBD1 (5 bases). From the germline J gene comes the end of the CDR3, since the read stops 3 residues before it. The length of the CDR3 is 13 residues. The V gene's germline CDR1 is GTSNPN and CDR2 SVGIG (reference sequence). V was cut by 7 bases and J by 0 bases, with 9 bases left in between.

Notes on this clone: The read falls 3 residues short of the CDR3 end, and the missing part is taken from the germline J gene. The rearrangement joins TRBV29-1 to TRBJ2-3; TRBD2 aligns across 7 bases. The CDR3 sequence is 15 residues long. CDR1 SQVTM and CDR2 ANQGSEA come from the germline V gene. The trim removed 4 bases at V and 3 bases at J, leaving 10 bases unmatched. The CDR3 DNA, read in part, is TGCAGCGTTGCCGTCGGCGGGGGTTCGACAGATACG. It is translated as CSVAVGGGSTDT. The complete CDR3 sequence is CSVAVGGGSTDTQYF.

CDR3 loop: CASSIRVNEQFF. The CDR3 DNA, read in part, is TGTGCCAGTAGTATCAGAGTAAATGAG. The chain is built from TRBV19 and TRBJ2-1; D uncertain. The read stops 3 residues short of the end of the CDR3; the missing end is completed from the germline J gene. Germline lookup yields CDR1 LNHDA and CDR2 SQIVND (reference sequence). V lost 3 bases and J 7 bases, leaving 7 bases between the germline ends. The CDR3 runs to 12 residues.